The text below deals with one T cell receptor beta chain. Antigen: not known. The data belong to a study of blood T cells in healthy people across ages. Whole-study context: Researchers report that template switching captured about one barcoded beta molecule per two T cells. Study results and limitations: Across the age range, TCR beta diversity per million T cells fell in a roughly linear way.

The people who gave samples were healthy Caucasians from Russia, aged roughly 6 to 100. Primed by a sample-barcoded 5' primer and a J-beta primer mix, a second PCR proceeded for roughly 7 to 11 cycles. The template-switch adaptor, which had 12 random nucleotides, put a tag on each cDNA molecule. MiXCR, run by TCRdb on the 5' RACE reads, gives a single entry per CDR3 protein. This table has hundreds of thousands of distinct CDR3 sequences, around 20% appearing once. V was shortened by 2 bases and J by 2 bases, with 10 bases between the two germline ends. CDR1 is SGHTA and CDR2 is FQGNSA in the germline V gene. CDR3 length equals 15 residues.

The sequenced material came from blood. The source of this sequence is a man in his 70s in good health. V is TRBV7-2 and J is TRBJ2-1; D remains ambiguous. CDR3 in amino acids: CASSLSIGTYNEQFF. CDR3 nucleotides: TGTGCCAGCAGCTTAAGCATTGGGACCTACAATGAGCAGTTCTTC.